The 18 T cell receptor beta chains reported below all come from one sample, sequenced in a study of T cells in Graves' hyperthyroidism and ophthalmopathy. Researchers took RNA transcripts and amplified the TCR beta CDR3 regions from them. RT-PCR in the first round (using the HTBI primer set) targeted the TCR CDR3. Using its own MiXCR run on the multiplex PCR reads, TCRdb lists one record per CDR3 protein. The table includes hundreds of thousands of distinct CDR3 sequences, about 20% detected once. Input material: blood. The receptors come from a man aged 40-50 years with Graves' ophthalmopathy.

Concerning this clonotype: A much more abundant neighbour one base away suggests this may be a read error. The conserved phenylalanine or tryptophan is not found at the CDR3 terminus, so this likely reflects a read error. The gene calls are TRBV6-1 and TRBJ1-5; tentative D call: TRBD1 (6 bases). The V and J ends lost 8 bases and 0 bases respectively, with 17 bases between them. This CDR3 contains 16 residues. Germline lookup yields CDR1 MNHNS and CDR2 SASEGT. The CDR3 DNA reads TGTGCCAGCGTGAAAACAGGGCCCTATAGCAATCAGCCCCAGCATCTT. Translating it yields CASVKTGPYSNQPQHL.

This sequence joins TRBV20-1 and TRBJ2-7, with D possibly matching TRBD1 (6 bases). Trimming pared 3 bases from V and 2 bases from J, leaving 11 bases between. Germline V gene sequence: CDR1 DFQATT, CDR2 SNEGSKA (reference sequence). The CDR3 length is 13 residues. The CDR3 here is CSARRTAPYEQYF. The CDR3 DNA reads as TGCAGTGCTAGGAGGACAGCCCCCTACGAGCAGTACTTC.

This chain uses TRBV7-8 with TRBJ2-3; tentative D call: TRBD1 (6 bases). V was pared by 3 bases and J by 2 bases, with 12 bases between. The CDR3 has 15 residues. CDR1 is SGHVS, CDR2 FQNEAQ, per germline. For the CDR3, the DNA is TGTGCCAGCAGCTTTCAGGGGATGGTCACAGATACGCAGTATTTT. Protein product: CASSFQGMVTDTQYF.

This clonotype has more than one count but fewer than ten. The chain combines TRBV4-2 with TRBJ2-1; D uncertain. CDR3 size: 12 residues. The ends were cut back, 3 bases at V and 5 bases at J, with 5 bases in the middle. Germline lookup yields CDR1 LGHNA and CDR2 YNFKEQ. The CDR3 loop is CASSQWDNEQFF. The CDR3 DNA is TGTGCCAGCAGCCAGTGGGACAATGAGCAGTTCTTC.

At least ten counts were recorded for this clonotype. The CDR3 nucleotides read TGCAGTGCCGGGGGGGGGTTAAAGGGAGATACGCAGTATTTT. It yields the protein CSAGGGLKGDTQYF. This chain links TRBV20-1 with TRBJ2-3, with TRBD2 matching over 8 bases. V was pared by 6 bases and J by 5 bases, with 10 bases of the junction left unmatched. The CDR3 is 14 residues long. Looked up from germline, CDR1 is DFQATT and CDR2 is SNEGSKA (reference sequence).

A few counts support this clonotype. The chain couples TRBV20-1 to TRBJ2-1; 10 positions agree with TRBD2. This CDR3 region has 16 residues. Germline CDR1 is DFQATT and CDR2 is SNEGSKA (reference sequence). The ends lost 6 bases at V and 3 bases at J; junction bases unmatched: 11. DNA of the CDR3: TGCAGTGCAGGAGGGCTAGCGGGAGTTATCTACAATGAGCAGTTCTTC. The encoded protein is CSAGGLAGVIYNEQFF.

The sample holds many counts of this clonotype. This rearrangement joins TRBV2 to TRBJ2-3; D not resolved. Germline V lookup: CDR1 SNHLY, CDR2 FYNNEI. Trimming left V 5 bases short and J 1 base short, with 10 bases between. The CDR3 contains 14 residues. The CDR3 sequence is CASSRTGRTDTQYF. CDR3 bases: TGTGCCAGCAGTAGAACCGGCCGCACAGATACGCAGTATTTT.

This clonotype was counted ten times or more. This chain uses TRBV7-2 with TRBJ1-1; D call uncertain. This CDR3 has 13 residues. V lost 1 base and J 5 bases, leaving 8 bases between the germline ends. From germline, CDR1 is SGHTA and CDR2 FQGNSA. CDR3 nucleotides: TGTGCCAGCAGCTTAGTGCGGGAGACTGAAGCTTTCTTT. Translation gives CASSLVRETEAFF.

For this clonotype: A read error may account for a junction end that differs from germline. The V and J genes are TRBV24-1 and TRBJ2-7; D is possibly TRBD1 or TRBD2 (6 bases each). Germline V CDR1 and CDR2: KGHDR, SFDVKD. The CDR3 is 16 residues long. The CDR3 coding sequence is TGTGCCTCCAGTAAATTGGCCGGGGGCGAATACTACGAGCAGTACTTC. Its translation: CASSKLAGGEYYEQYF.

This clonotype was seen at least ten times. The genes are TRBV2 and TRBJ2-3; 14 bases are shared with TRBD2. The trim removed 8 bases at V and 1 base at J, leaving 17 bases unmatched. Germline lookup yields CDR1 SNHLY and CDR2 FYNNEI. The CDR3 consists of 20 residues. The CDR3 region has the DNA TGTGCCAGCTTTACCCTAGGACTAGCGGGAGGAGTTGTGGGCACAGATACGCAGTATTTT. Protein sequence: CASFTLGLAGGVVGTDTQYF.

The chain uses TRBV20-1 and TRBJ2-7; TRBD1 matches at 7 bases. The CDR3 is 16 residues long. CDR1 is DFQATT and CDR2 is SNEGSKA in the germline V gene (reference sequence). The V segment lost 3 bases and the J segment 2 bases; nucleotides outside the gene matches: 13. The CDR3 DNA is TGCAGTGCTAGTTCCCATGGGCAGGGGGATCCCTACGAGCAGTACTTC. Translated: CSASSHGQGDPYEQYF.

The J gene is TRBJ1-6, the V gene TRBV19, with D possibly TRBD1 on 6 matching bases. Per the germline V gene, CDR1 is LNHDA and CDR2 is SQIVND (reference sequence). The CDR3 has 15 amino acids. V lost 9 bases and J 10 bases, leaving 22 bases between the germline ends. The CDR3 bases are TGTGCCAGCAAATCCCCCCGGGACATGGGGTCACCCCTCCACTTT. This encodes CASKSPRDMGSPLHF.

Ten or more counts support this clonotype. This sequence joins TRBV7-2 and TRBJ2-7; 10 bases are shared with TRBD2. Trimming took 0 bases from V and 7 from J; bases not matched to a gene: 3. Per the germline V gene, CDR1 is SGHTA and CDR2 is FQGNSA. The length of the CDR3 is 14 residues. The CDR3 coding sequence is TGTGCCAGCAGCTTAGCGTCACTAGCGGGGGAGCAGTACTTC. Translation: CASSLASLAGEQYF.

This clonotype came up many times. This chain connects TRBV15 to TRBJ1-2; a weak D match, TRBD1 (5 bases). Per germline, CDR1 LNHNV and CDR2 YYDKDF (reference sequence). CDR3 size: 15 residues. Trimming left V 1 base short and J 6 bases short, with 15 bases between. The CDR3 nucleotides are TGTGCCACCAGCAGAGTCAGGGAAGATAAGGATGGCTACACCTTC. Translating gives CATSRVREDKDGYTF.

This clonotype was detected many times. In DNA, the CDR3 is TGTGCCAGCAGTTTTTACGGGACTAGCGACAATGAGCAGTTCTTC. It is translated as CASSFYGTSDNEQFF. V is TRBV28 and J is TRBJ2-1; 10 nucleotides align to TRBD2. The CDR3 length is 15 residues. V trimming: 3 bases; J trimming: 5 bases; junction bases outside the gene matches: 4. Per germline, CDR1 MDHEN and CDR2 SYDVKM.

This clonotype occurred many times. V is TRBV10-3 and J is TRBJ1-5; a weak D match, TRBD1 (6 bases). Trimming pared 2 bases from V and 4 bases from J, leaving 12 bases between. This CDR3 comprises 15 residues. The germline CDR1 and CDR2 sequences are ENHRY and SYGVKD. CDR3 coding DNA: TGTGCCATCAGTGAGGGGGGGGGCCGGAATCAGCCCCAGCATTTT. This codes for CAISEGGGRNQPQHF.

The table lists this clonotype with many counts. The V call is TRBV5-1, the J call TRBJ2-3, with TRBD1 matching over 7 bases. The CDR3 sequence is 16 residues long. CDR1 is SGHRS, CDR2 YFSETQ, per germline. V shed 0 bases and J 2 bases; nucleotides not matched to a gene: 6. CDR3 residues: CASSLDRGRFTDTQYF. In DNA, the CDR3 is TGCGCCAGCAGCTTGGACAGGGGACGTTTCACAGATACGCAGTATTTT.

In its sample, this clonotype was seen a few times. The rearrangement links TRBV20-1 to TRBJ2-5, with 8 positions matching TRBD1. The J segment lost 2 bases and the V segment lost 3 bases, leaving 5 bases of the junction unmatched. Looked up from germline, CDR1 is DFQATT and CDR2 is SNEGSKA (reference sequence). CDR3 length: 14 amino acids. The CDR3 sequence: CSARGTGKQETQYF. DNA of the CDR3: TGCAGTGCTAGGGGGACAGGCAAACAAGAGACCCAGTACTTC.